Listed below are T cell receptor beta chains from one sample, sequenced in a study of vaccination effects on CD4 cells after COVID-19. The method was immunoSEQ multiplex PCR; TCRdb's version includes in-frame clones alone and lacks a portion of them. This table holds tens of thousands of clones, approximately 62% found once. Their recognized antigens are unknown. Sequences were derived from CD4+ T cells from PBMCs cultured with SARS-CoV-2 spike peptides, sampled before COVID-19 vaccination. The receptor set was obtained from a human donor who had a prior SARS-CoV-2 infection. The CDR3 runs from the conserved cysteine through the conserved F or W. A D gene is named only where the DNA matches it firmly. Clone size is stated in some rows and not others, as once, few, many or a class when expanded.

cdr3_aa cdr3_nt clone_size cdr3_length j_call d_call v_call
CASTIRGQAPYGYTF TGTGCCAGCACTATAAGGGGGCAGGCCCCTTATGGCTACACCTTC medium-sized 15 TRBJ1-2 TRBD1 TRBV6-5
CASSPAIQAWSYTF TGTGCCAGCAGCCCGGCCATTCAAGCTTGGAGCTACACCTTC once 14 TRBJ1-2 . TRBV7-2
CASSLVQEWAEAFF TGTGCCAGCAGCTTAGTACAGGAGTGGGCGGAAGCTTTCTTT once 14 TRBJ1-1 . TRBV7-2
CASSLNVLGYTF TGTGCCAGCAGCTTGAATGTGCTTGGCTACACCTTC few 12 TRBJ1-2 . TRBV7-9
CAWTPLGLAGGSGELFF TGTGCCTGGACCCCTCTAGGGCTAGCGGGGGGGTCCGGGGAGCTGTTTTTT once 17 TRBJ2-2 TRBD2 TRBV30
CASSPVGAYQETQYF TGTGCCAGCAGCCCGGTAGGGGCGTACCAAGAGACCCAGTACTTC . 15 TRBJ2-5 . TRBV14
CASSVGGAGTGAEKLFF TGTGCCAGCAGCGTAGGAGGAGCCGGGACAGGGGCTGAAAAACTGTTTTTT . 17 TRBJ1-4 TRBD1 TRBV9
CASSYGRGGFSYEQYF TGTGCCAGCAGTTACGGCAGGGGCGGGTTTTCCTACGAGCAGTACTTC . 16 TRBJ2-7 . TRBV6-6
CASSRAEDRYQETQYF TGTGCCAGCAGCCGCGCAGAAGACAGGTACCAAGAGACCCAGTACTTC . 16 TRBJ2-5 . TRBV3-1/TRBV3-2
CASSFRLAGTDTQYF TGCGCCAGCAGCTTTCGGTTGGCAGGCACAGATACGCAGTATTTT . 15 TRBJ2-3 . TRBV5-1
CASSPDKQAGANVLTF TGTGCCAGCTCACCCGACAAACAGGCTGGGGCCAACGTCCTGACTTTC . 16 TRBJ2-6 . TRBV18
CSAREGEQFF TGCAGTGCTAGGGAAGGCGAGCAGTTCTTC . 10 TRBJ2-1 . TRBV20-1
CASSRGGTSGNTQYF TGTGCCAGCAGCCGGGGGGGGACTAGCGGGAACACGCAGTATTTT . 15 TRBJ2-3 TRBD2 TRBV11-3
CAKTSYYNEQFF TGTGCCAAGACTAGCTACTACAATGAGCAGTTCTTC . 12 TRBJ2-1 TRBD2 TRBV9
CASSQGAGSTGELFF TGTGCCAGCAGCCAGGGGGCGGGGAGCACCGGGGAGCTGTTTTTT few 15 TRBJ2-2 . TRBV3-1/TRBV3-2
CASSLYRGLGDTQYF TGTGCCAGCAGCTTATACAGGGGGCTCGGAGATACGCAGTATTTT . 15 TRBJ2-3 TRBD1 TRBV7-2
CASRTLAGGRPGELFF TGTGCCAGCAGGACATTAGCGGGAGGGCGGCCCGGGGAGCTGTTTTTT . 16 TRBJ2-2 TRBD2 TRBV2